These T cell receptor beta chains were read from a single sample in a study of cytomegalovirus exposure and HLA in healthy donors. Data came from immunoSEQ multiplex PCR; TCRdb stores just in-frame clones and leaves some out. The table has around 240,000 clones, around 89% seen once. The material sequenced was PBMCs. The receptors derive from a young woman in good health and CMV-seronegative. Each CDR3 is given without its conserved first and last residue. D genes are given only for firm matches.

TRBV11-2,TRBJ2-5,9,NA,ASSHQETQY
TRBV28,TRBJ2-2,13,TRBD1,ASRTGGALTGELF
TRBV5-6,TRBJ2-7,11,NA,ASSPQLVYEQY
TRBV28,TRBJ2-3,13,TRBD2,ASKAGGRIVDTQY
TRBV7-9,TRBJ2-5,10,NA,ATRQFGETQY
TRBV6-5,TRBJ2-1,14,TRBD1,ASSYSRQGSYNEQF
TRBV30,TRBJ1-4,14,TRBD1,AWTKDRDSTNEKLF
TRBV2,TRBJ1-1,10,NA,ASIRGNTEAF
TRBV13,TRBJ1-4,12,NA,ASSQTGGGEKLF
TRBV18,TRBJ2-3,13,NA,ASSPSTTYTDTQY
TRBV11-2,TRBJ2-1,14,TRBD2,ASSNIAGDSYNEQF
TRBV5-6,TRBJ1-1,9,NA,ASSSYSEAF
TRBV11-2,TRBJ2-2,13,NA,ASSSIGGNTGELF
TRBV11-2,TRBJ1-2,11,TRBD1,ASSRDRGYGYT
TRBV28,TRBJ1-2,17,NA,ASSLLGALGQARNYGYT
TRBV5-4,TRBJ1-2,14,TRBD1,ASNPSSGRGADGYT
TRBV5-1,TRBJ1-6,13,NA,ASSSDSLGLSPLH
TRBV25-1,TRBJ1-5,12,NA,ASSEQGPYQPQH